Below are 18 T cell receptor beta chains sequenced from a single sample in a study of tumor and adjacent non-tumor tissue in lung cancer. No cell sorting was done before RNA was extracted from the tissue. More than 3 cm separated this lung sample from the edge of the tumor. Three rounds of nested PCR, following a modified ARM-PCR protocol, produced the TCRbeta library. TCRdb re-called the multiplex PCR reads with MiXCR, one entry per CDR3 protein. The sample has roughly 43,000 distinct CDR3 sequences; approximately 57% are singletons. Sequencing was carried out using distant non-tumor lung tissue. These receptors were obtained from a man aged 45 to 65 with non-small cell lung cancer.

For this clonotype: The CDR3 carries no conserved terminal phenylalanine or tryptophan, so it likely arises from a read error. J is TRBJ1-6 and V is TRBV6-6; the D is unclear. This CDR3 is built from 17 residues. Germline V lookup: CDR1 MNHNY, CDR2 SVGAGI (reference sequence). The CDR3, as DNA: TGTGCCAGTAGTTACGATGAGACGGGCTCCTATAATTCACCCCTCCACTAT. Translating gives CASSYDETGSYNSPLHY.

This clonotype has just a few counts. The V gene is TRBV20-1, the J gene TRBJ1-1; 7 bases match TRBD1. CDR3 length: 13 residues. Germline CDR1 is DFQATT and CDR2 is SNEGSKA (reference sequence). V trimming: 8 bases; J trimming: 4 bases; junction bases outside the gene matches: 10. The CDR3 here is CSTSNQGGTEAFF. The CDR3 region has the DNA TGCAGTACTTCCAATCAGGGGGGCACTGAAGCTTTCTTT.

Ten or more counts support this clonotype. This sequence joins TRBV12-3 or TRBV12-4 and TRBJ1-2; no clear D gene. The V end lost 6 bases, the J end lost 5 bases, and 19 bases lay between the germline ends. The CDR3 has 15 amino acids. CDR3 region: CASSPGMGGVYGYTF. The CDR3 DNA reads as TGTGCCAGCAGCCCCGGGATGGGTGGAGTTTATGGCTACACCTTC.

This clonotype was observed many times. This rearrangement joins TRBV12-3 or TRBV12-4 to TRBJ2-3, with D possibly being TRBD2 (6 bases). V lost 6 bases and J 4 bases, leaving 14 bases between the germline ends. The CDR3 covers 14 residues. This chain's CDR3 is CASSPMRGADTQYF. The CDR3 DNA is TGTGCCAGCAGCCCGATGCGGGGCGCAGATACGCAGTATTTT.

A note on this clonotype: An end of the junction differs from the germline gene, which may be a read error. The V call is TRBV5-1, the J call TRBJ2-7; D remains ambiguous. Germline V gives CDR1 SGHRS, CDR2 YFSETQ. CDR3 length: 14 amino acids. The CDR3 reads CASNLAWGSYEQYF. CDR3 sequence (DNA): TGCGCCAGCAACTTGGCCTGGGGAAGCTACGAGCAGTACTTC.

This clonotype was observed at least ten times. The V gene is TRBV20-1, the J gene TRBJ2-2, with a possible D match to TRBD2 (6 bases). V gave up 2 bases and J gave up 1 base, with 11 bases separating them. CDR1 and CDR2 from the germline V gene are DFQATT and SNEGSKA (reference sequence). The CDR3 runs to 15 residues. CDR3 coding DNA: TGCAGTGCTAGACTCGCGGAGGGGAACACCGGGGAGCTGTTTTTT. This translates into CSARLAEGNTGELFF.

About this clonotype itself: Given the absence of the conserved phenylalanine or tryptophan at the CDR3 end, a read error is likely. This chain joins TRBV6-5 and TRBJ1-5; D ambiguous. The CDR3 has 14 amino acids. V was shortened by 5 bases and J by 9 bases, with 17 bases between the two germline ends. The germline V gene has CDR1 MNHEY and CDR2 SVGAGI. The CDR3 sequence is CASSLVRGQGPQHL. DNA of the CDR3: TGTGCCAGCAGTCTCGTTCGTGGTCAAGGGCCCCAGCATCTT.

This clonotype showed up many times. The chain is built from TRBV6-2 or TRBV6-3 and TRBJ2-1; 8 bases line up with TRBD2. Trimming at V came to 6 bases and at J to 7 bases, leaving 14 bases not matched to a gene. Germline V gives CDR1 MNHEY, CDR2 SVGEGT. The CDR3 runs to 16 residues. This chain's CDR3 is CASRRGGMASGNEQFF. The CDR3 nucleotides read TGTGCCAGCAGACGGGGGGGAATGGCATCAGGGAATGAGCAGTTCTTC.

With respect to this clonotype: The CDR3 end shows no conserved phenylalanine or tryptophan, and so a read error is likely. The chain uses TRBV10-3 and TRBJ1-2, with D perhaps TRBD1 (5 bases). From germline, CDR1 is ENHRY and CDR2 SYGVKD. Trimming took 0 bases from V and 6 from J, leaving 14 bases between them. The CDR3 consists of 15 residues. The chain's CDR3 is CAISESVGLVDGYTV. The DNA for the CDR3 is TGTGCCATCAGTGAGTCGGTGGGGCTGGTAGATGGCTACACCGTC.

This clonotype was observed a single time. V usage is TRBV5-1 and J usage is TRBJ2-5; D possibly corresponds to TRBD2 (6 bases). Germline-derived CDR1 and CDR2 are SGHRS and YFSETQ. V lost 4 bases to trimming and J lost 9 bases, with 22 bases between them. The CDR3 contains 15 residues. The CDR3 region is CASSDYLGGYAAQYF. Here the CDR3 DNA reads TGCGCCAGCAGCGACTATCTTGGGGGGTATGCGGCCCAGTACTTC.

For this clonotype: The junction does not match germline at one end; this may be a read error. The genes are TRBV10-2 and TRBJ2-5; D remains ambiguous. Per germline, CDR1 WSHSY and CDR2 SAAADI. This CDR3 comprises 14 residues. Written as DNA, the CDR3 is TGCGCCAGCGTGCTTTCGAGAGTGCAAGAGACCCACTACTTC. It codes for CASVLSRVQETHYF.

As for this clonotype: The junction and the germline gene differ at one end; a read error may be behind it. The CDR3 loop reads CASSQDQAGAGEQYF. The CDR3 bases are TGTGCTAGCAGCCAAGATCAGGCGGGGGCGGGGGAGCAGTACTTC. The gene calls are TRBV3-1 and TRBJ2-7; possibly TRBD2 for D (7 bases). The CDR3 loop spans 15 amino acids. CDR1 is LGHDT and CDR2 is YNNKEL in the germline V gene (reference sequence).

This rearrangement joins TRBV11-2 to TRBJ2-7; maybe TRBD1 (6 bases). In germline, CDR1 is SGHAT, CDR2 FQNNGV. The CDR3 length is 18 residues. Trimming took 6 bases from V and 1 from J, leaving 25 bases between them. CDR3 bases: TGTGCCAGCAGTTTCGGGACAAGCCCGACAAGACTTTCCTACGAGCAGTACTTC. Translation: CASSFGTSPTRLSYEQYF.

This clonotype came up once. The gene calls are TRBV10-3 and TRBJ1-1; possibly TRBD1 for D (5 bases). Trimming took off 4 bases at V and 3 bases at J, with 15 bases between the two ends. Germline V gives CDR1 ENHRY, CDR2 SYGVKD. This CDR3 region has 15 residues. CDR3 amino acids: CAISGGMREYTEAFF. DNA for the CDR3: TGTGCCATCAGTGGGGGGATGAGGGAGTACACTGAAGCTTTCTTT.

As to this clonotype: A clone one base away is much larger, so this may be a read error. The rearrangement uses TRBV7-2 and TRBJ2-3; 10 bases map to TRBD1. Looked up from germline, CDR1 is SGHTA and CDR2 is FQGNSA. Trimming took 5 bases from V and 5 from J; bases not matched to a gene: 19. The CDR3 sequence is 19 residues long. The CDR3 nucleotides read TGTGCCAGCAGCCCCATTGCGGGGTCCTGGACAGGGGGGGGAGATACGCAGTATTTT. Its protein product is CASSPIAGSWTGGGDTQYF. Variable domain in full (rest from reference TRBV7-2 and TRBJ2-3): GAGVSQSPSNKVTEKGKDVELRCDPISGHTALYWYRQSLGQGLEFLIYFQGNSAPDKSGLPSDRFSAERTGGSVSTLTIQRTQQEDSAVYLCASSPIAGSWTGGGDTQYFGPGTRLTVL.

With regard to this clonotype: Germline is not matched at one junction end, which may reflect a read error. The rearrangement joins TRBV5-6 to TRBJ2-3, with 7 bases identical to TRBD1. This CDR3 is 14 amino acids long. Germline V gene lookup returns CDR1 SGHDT and CDR2 YYEEEE. CDR3 amino acids: CDSRGSGTVDTQYF. The CDR3 coding sequence is TGTGACAGCAGGGGGAGCGGAACAGTGGATACGCAGTATTTT.

Worth noting for this clonotype: A junction end diverges from the germline sequence, so it may reflect a read error. The chain uses TRBV20-1 and TRBJ2-7; the D call may be TRBD1 or TRBD2 (5 bases each). The CDR3 has 11 amino acids. The V gene's germline CDR1 is DFQATT and CDR2 SNEGSKA (reference sequence). This chain's CDR3 is CGASRGVEQYF. In DNA form, the CDR3 reads TGCGGTGCCTCGAGAGGGGTCGAGCAGTACTTC.

This clonotype has only one observation. Here the CDR3 reads CASSPFHREKGSNEQFF. CDR3 coding DNA: TGTGCCAGCAGCCCCTTCCACAGGGAGAAAGGATCGAATGAGCAGTTCTTC. The gene calls are TRBV4-2 and TRBJ2-1, with a tentative D call TRBD1 (6 bases). V shed 4 bases and J shed 7 bases, with 23 bases lying between them. Germline V CDR1 and CDR2: LGHNA, YNFKEQ. The CDR3 is 17 amino acids.